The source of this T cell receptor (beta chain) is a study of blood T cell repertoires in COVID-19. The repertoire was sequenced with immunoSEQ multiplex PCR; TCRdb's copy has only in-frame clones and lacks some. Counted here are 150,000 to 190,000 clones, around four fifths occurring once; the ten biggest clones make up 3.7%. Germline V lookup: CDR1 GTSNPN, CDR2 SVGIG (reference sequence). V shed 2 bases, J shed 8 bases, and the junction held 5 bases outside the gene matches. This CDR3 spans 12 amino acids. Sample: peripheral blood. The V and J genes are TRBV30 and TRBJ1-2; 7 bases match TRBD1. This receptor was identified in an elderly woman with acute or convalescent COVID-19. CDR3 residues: CAWSLNRGGYTF. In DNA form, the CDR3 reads TGTGCCTGGAGTTTAAACAGGGGAGGCTACACCTTC.